This T cell receptor beta chain was identified during a study of blood T cell repertoires in COVID-19. Sequencing was performed with immunoSEQ multiplex PCR; in TCRdb, only in-frame clones are kept and a portion is missing. The sample includes roughly 31,000 clones, around 89% seen only once; the top ten take about 16%. Germline-derived CDR1 and CDR2 are SGHTA and FQGNSA. The trim removed 5 bases at V and 4 bases at J, leaving 6 bases unmatched. This CDR3 has 16 amino acids. The rearrangement uses TRBV7-2 and TRBJ2-5; 14 positions agree with TRBD2. Sample: peripheral blood. This receptor was identified in a man older than 75 with acute or convalescent COVID-19. The CDR3 sequence is CASSPRLAGGGETQYF. The CDR3 DNA is TGTGCCAGCAGCCCGCGACTAGCGGGGGGGGGAGAGACCCAGTACTTC.